This T cell receptor (beta chain) was sequenced during a study of T-cell reconstitution after alpha-beta-depleted transplantation in children. Molecular barcoding with unique molecular identifiers was used for the TCRbeta library. Each CDR3 protein gets one entry after TCRdb re-called the PCR reads with MiXCR. The sample holds a few hundred thousand distinct CDR3 sequences, 43% seen once. Trimming removed 7 bases from V and 8 bases from J; junction bases left unmatched: 13. CDR3 length: 15 amino acids. The rearrangement links TRBV12-3 or TRBV12-4 to TRBJ2-1, with 8 bases fitting TRBD2. The sample was PBMCs, taken before TCRalphabeta/CD19-depleted stem cell transplant. The TCR originated in a girl between 2 and 10 years old with aplastic anemia, due to receive a stem cell transplant. The CDR3 reads CASILNMQGLDEQFF. The CDR3 nucleotides are TGTGCCAGCATCCTCAACATGCAGGGACTAGATGAGCAGTTCTTC.